The clone carrying this T cell receptor beta chain was seen many times. This record belongs to a study of T cells after yellow fever vaccination. V was pared by 4 bases and J by 5 bases, with 13 bases between. CDR3 length: 14 residues. Each CDR3 protein is one row after TCRdb ran MiXCR on the 5' RACE reads. This table holds roughly 50,000 distinct CDR3 sequences, about 7.9% found once. The clonotype was recovered from a man aged 18 to 29 who received the YFV17D yellow fever vaccine. Material: CD8+ T cells sorted from PBMCs, obtained roughly 14 days after the first yellow fever vaccination. The rearrangement uses TRBV12-3 or TRBV12-4 and TRBJ2-3; possibly TRBD1 or TRBD2 for D (6 bases each). The CDR3 is CASSSIEGGDTQYF. CDR3 DNA sequence: TGTGCCAGCAGTTCGATTGAGGGGGGAGATACGCAGTATTTT.